This TCR beta chain appears in the sequencing data of a study of T cells after somatic rescue of genetic block. V dropped 3 bases and J dropped 3 bases, with 9 bases sitting between them. The CDR3 length is 13 residues. CDR1 SGHTS and CDR2 YDEGEE come from the germline V gene. Method: immunoSEQ multiplex PCR; TCRdb's copy keeps in-frame clones and lacks some. This sample has tens of thousands of clones; roughly 92% occur once, and the top ten carry around 3%. The receptor was derived from a man aged 35-49 years. This sequence joins TRBV5-8 and TRBJ1-1; no reliable D call. Specimen: peripheral blood mononuclear cells (PBMCs). The DNA for the CDR3 is TGTGCCAGCAGCTCCGACATATACACTGAAGCTTTCTTT. This translates into CASSSDIYTEAFF.